Sequencing of this T cell receptor (beta chain) was carried out in a study of CD8 T cells in ankylosing spondylitis. A single record per CDR3 protein comes from TCRdb applying MiXCR to the 5' RACE reads. The sample holds approximately 240,000 distinct CDR3 sequences; under 30% are singletons and the top ten take roughly 0.67%. Study-level results: A CD8+ phenotype characterized the disease-linked clones, which were relatively rare in peripheral blood. Prior literature has documented some motif variants in synovial fluid and blood from reactive arthritis.

This clonotype came up many times. As yet, its antigen is unknown. The CDR3 covers 15 residues. Trimming stripped 1 base from V and 2 bases from J, with 9 bases between. Per the germline V gene, CDR1 is SGHAT and CDR2 is FQNNGV. Source material: blood, either unsorted or a sorted T cell fraction (not recorded which). The clonotype was recovered from a male donor with ankylosing spondylitis or in good health (not recorded which). The gene calls are TRBV11-2 and TRBJ2-1; D is unresolved. The CDR3 region has the DNA TGTGCCAGCAGCTTAGTACGCGGCCCCTACAATGAGCAGTTCTTC. It codes for CASSLVRGPYNEQFF.